The present T cell receptor (beta chain) was sequenced within a study of CD8+CD57+ T cells in acquired aplastic anemia. Researchers used genomic DNA as the template to profile TCR beta VDJ and CDR3. A single record per CDR3 protein comes from TCRdb applying MiXCR to the reads. Here the sample spans around 250,000 distinct CDR3 sequences, roughly half being singletons. Study-wide findings and caveats: In common between the patients and the controls were twenty-nine CD8+ CDR3 sequences.

Turning to this clonotype: Its specificity is not known. A much larger clonotype is one base distant, so this may be a read error.

Germline lookup yields CDR1 SGHRS and CDR2 YFSETQ. CDR3 size: 15 residues. Sequenced material: sorted CD4+, CD8+, or CD8+CD57+ T cells (not recorded which) from PBMCs. The sequence derives from a human donor with severe aplastic anemia or a healthy control (not recorded which). The gene calls are TRBV5-1 and TRBJ1-1, with D perhaps matching TRBD1 (5 bases). The CDR3 coding sequence is TGCGCCAGCAGCTTGGAGATAGGGGCGAACACTGCAGCTTTCTTT. Translation: CASSLEIGANTAAFF.